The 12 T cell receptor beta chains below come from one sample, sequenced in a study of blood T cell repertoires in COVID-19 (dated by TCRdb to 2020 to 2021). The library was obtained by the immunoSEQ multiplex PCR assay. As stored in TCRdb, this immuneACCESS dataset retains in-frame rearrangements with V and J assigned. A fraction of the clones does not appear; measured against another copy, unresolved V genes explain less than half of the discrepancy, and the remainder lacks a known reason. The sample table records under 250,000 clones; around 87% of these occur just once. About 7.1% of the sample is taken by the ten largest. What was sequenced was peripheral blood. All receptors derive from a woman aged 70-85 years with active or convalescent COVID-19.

In nucleotides, the CDR3 is TGTGCCAGCAGTTACTCGGGCGGGGGGACCTCTGCCGGGGAGCTGTTTTTT. The encoded protein is CASSYSGGGTSAGELFF. V and J are TRBV6-2 or TRBV6-3 and TRBJ2-2; TRBD2 aligns across 8 bases. With V trimmed by 0 bases and J by 6 bases, 9 bases remained unmatched. Germline V lookup: CDR1 MNHEY, CDR2 SVGEGT. This CDR3 comprises 17 residues.

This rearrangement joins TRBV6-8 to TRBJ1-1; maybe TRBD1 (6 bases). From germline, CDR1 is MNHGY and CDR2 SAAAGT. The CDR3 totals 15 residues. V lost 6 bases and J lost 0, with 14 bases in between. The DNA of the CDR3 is TGTGCCAGCAGCCGGGGGGGGCCGCTGAACACTGAAGCTTTCTTT. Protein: CASSRGGPLNTEAFF.

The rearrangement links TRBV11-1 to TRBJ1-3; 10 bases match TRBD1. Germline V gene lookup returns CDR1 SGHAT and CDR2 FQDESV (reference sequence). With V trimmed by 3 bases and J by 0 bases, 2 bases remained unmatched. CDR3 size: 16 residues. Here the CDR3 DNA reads TGTGCCAGCAGCTTTGGGACAGGGGTCTCTGGAAACACCATATATTTT. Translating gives CASSFGTGVSGNTIYF.

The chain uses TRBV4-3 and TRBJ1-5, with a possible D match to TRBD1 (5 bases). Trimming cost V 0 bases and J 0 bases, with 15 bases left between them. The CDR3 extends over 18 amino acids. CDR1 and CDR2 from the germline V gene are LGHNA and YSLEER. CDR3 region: CASSQDLLGAVSNQPQHF. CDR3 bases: TGCGCCAGCAGCCAAGATTTGTTAGGGGCCGTTAGCAATCAGCCCCAGCATTTT.

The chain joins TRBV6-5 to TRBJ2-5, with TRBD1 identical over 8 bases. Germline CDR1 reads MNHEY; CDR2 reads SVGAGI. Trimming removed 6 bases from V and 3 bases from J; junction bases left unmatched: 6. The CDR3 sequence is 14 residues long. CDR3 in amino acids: CASRGTGGKETQYF. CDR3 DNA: TGTGCCAGCAGGGGAACAGGGGGAAAAGAGACCCAGTACTTC.

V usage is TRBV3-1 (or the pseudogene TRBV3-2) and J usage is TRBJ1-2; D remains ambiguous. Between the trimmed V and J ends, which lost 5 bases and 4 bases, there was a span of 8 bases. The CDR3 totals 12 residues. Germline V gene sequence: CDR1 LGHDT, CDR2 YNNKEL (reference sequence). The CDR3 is CASSSLGYGYTF. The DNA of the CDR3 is TGTGCCAGCAGCTCCCTAGGCTATGGCTACACCTTC.

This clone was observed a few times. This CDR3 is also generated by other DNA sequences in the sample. The CDR3 loop is CASSPSDEQYF. The CDR3 DNA follows: TGTGCCAGCAGTCCCTCGGACGAGCAGTACTTC. This chain joins TRBV12-3 or TRBV12-4 and TRBJ2-7; D gene ambiguous. The CDR3 sequence is 11 residues long. Trimming left V 5 bases short and J 5 bases short, with 7 bases between.

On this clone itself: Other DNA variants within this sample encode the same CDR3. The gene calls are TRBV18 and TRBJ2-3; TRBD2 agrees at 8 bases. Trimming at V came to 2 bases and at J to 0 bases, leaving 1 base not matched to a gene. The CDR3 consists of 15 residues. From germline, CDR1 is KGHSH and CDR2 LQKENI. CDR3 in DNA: TGTGCCAGCTCACCATTAGCGGGGAGCACAGATACGCAGTATTTT. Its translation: CASSPLAGSTDTQYF.

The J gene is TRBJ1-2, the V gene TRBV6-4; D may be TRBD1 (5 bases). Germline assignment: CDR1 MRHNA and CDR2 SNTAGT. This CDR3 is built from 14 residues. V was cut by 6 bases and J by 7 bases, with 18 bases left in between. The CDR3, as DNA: TGTGCCAGCAGCGCCACCCAGGGAGGAGGTGGCTACACCTTC. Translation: CASSATQGGGGYTF.

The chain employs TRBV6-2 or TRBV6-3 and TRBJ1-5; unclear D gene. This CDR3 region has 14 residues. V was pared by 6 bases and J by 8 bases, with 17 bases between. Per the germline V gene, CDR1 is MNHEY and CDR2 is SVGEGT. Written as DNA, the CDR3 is TGTGCCAGCAGCCTTCCCGACCGGCGGGAGCCCCAGCATTTT. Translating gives CASSLPDRREPQHF.

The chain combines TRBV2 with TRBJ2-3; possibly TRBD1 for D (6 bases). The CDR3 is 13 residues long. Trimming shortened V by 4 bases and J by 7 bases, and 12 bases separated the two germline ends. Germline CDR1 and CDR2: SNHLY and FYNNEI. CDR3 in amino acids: CASSAQQGHTQYF. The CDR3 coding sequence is TGTGCCAGCAGTGCTCAACAGGGTCATACGCAGTATTTT.

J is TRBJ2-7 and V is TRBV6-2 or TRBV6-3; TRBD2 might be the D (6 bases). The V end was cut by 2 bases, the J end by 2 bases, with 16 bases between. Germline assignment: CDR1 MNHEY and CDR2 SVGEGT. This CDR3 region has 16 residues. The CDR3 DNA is TGTGCCAGCAGTTACCCGCTGAACGGGACTCCCTACGAGCAGTACTTC. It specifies CASSYPLNGTPYEQYF.